This TCR beta chain originates from a study of technical replicates of blood from a handful of donors. V was shortened by 5 bases and J by 3 bases, with 29 bases between the two germline ends. Germline V gene data show CDR1 as SEHNR and CDR2 as FQNEAQ (reference sequence). This CDR3 contains 19 residues. Using immunoSEQ multiplex PCR, the repertoire was profiled, and TCRdb retains in-frame clones only, with some absent. The repertoire has about 63,000 clones, 85% to 90% of them found once; the top ten carry 5% to 5.5%. The origin of this receptor is a human donor in good health. Some clones in this sample may be carry-over from other donors' samples. Source material: PBMCs. The rearrangement uses TRBV7-9 and TRBJ2-7; tentatively, D is TRBD1 (6 bases). CDR3 loop: CASSPSSPAYRAGLYEQYF. The CDR3 nucleotides read TGTGCCAGCAGCCCCTCGAGCCCAGCCTACAGGGCGGGCCTCTACGAGCAGTACTTC. The variable domain in full, completed from reference TRBV7-9 and TRBJ2-7, reads DTGVSQNPRHKITKRGQNVTFRCDPISEHNRLYWYRQTLGQGPEFLTYFQNEAQLEKSRLLSDRFSAERPKGSFSTLEIQRTEQGDSAMYLCASSPSSPAYRAGLYEQYFGPGTRLTVT.